The clone carrying this T cell receptor (beta chain) has more than one count but fewer than ten. Its target is not known. Different DNA sequences within this sample yield the same CDR3. PCR employed 60 Vbeta and 13 Jbeta primers. Profiled with immunoSEQ multiplex PCR; TCRdb holds only in-frame clones, not every one. The data hold approximately 140,000 clones, with about four fifths observed a single time. Germline CDR1 reads GTSNPN; CDR2 reads SVGIG (reference sequence). This CDR3 is built from 12 residues. Between the trimmed V and J ends, which lost 0 bases and 3 bases, there was a span of 4 bases. The source of the sample is a study of cytomegalovirus exposure and HLA in healthy donors. Study-level points and caveats: Later analysis associated a missense DCLRE1C variant with TCR beta V- and J-gene trimming. The authors judged a highly shared variant cluster likely a sequencing artifact.

The chain couples TRBV30 to TRBJ2-3; no clear D gene. Sequenced input: PBMCs. This sequence originates from a woman aged 40 to 50 in good health and CMV-seropositive. The DNA for the CDR3 is TGTGCCTGGAGTGTCCTAACAGATACGCAGTATTTT. It translates to CAWSVLTDTQYF.